The present TCR beta chain was sequenced within a study of blood T cell repertoires in COVID-19. Looking at the study overall: Acute and convalescent COVID-19 samples came from the United States, Italy and Spain. PBMCs, B-cell-depleted T cells, or T cells were the source of the cDNA or gDNA that made up the material.

Original analysis: The assay estimated nucleated cells by amplifying reference gene primers. Libraries were prepared by immunoSEQ multiplex PCR; TCRdb keeps only in-frame clonotypes and omits some of them. For V, J and clone size, that table is used; D and trimming come from the DNA. This table has under 200,000 clones, 88% appearing once. This CDR3 is built from 15 residues. Germline trimming cut 2 bases from V and 4 bases from J; bases unmatched to any gene: 5. Looked up from germline, CDR1 is SGHRS and CDR2 is YFSETQ. Material for sequencing was peripheral blood. The sequence derives from a man aged 40-49 years with active or convalescent COVID-19. The rearrangement uses TRBV5-1 and TRBJ2-1; TRBD2 matches 8 bases. Here the CDR3 DNA reads TGCGCCAGCAGCTTAAGCGGGGGCCAATACAATGAGCAGTTCTTC. As protein: CASSLSGGQYNEQFF.